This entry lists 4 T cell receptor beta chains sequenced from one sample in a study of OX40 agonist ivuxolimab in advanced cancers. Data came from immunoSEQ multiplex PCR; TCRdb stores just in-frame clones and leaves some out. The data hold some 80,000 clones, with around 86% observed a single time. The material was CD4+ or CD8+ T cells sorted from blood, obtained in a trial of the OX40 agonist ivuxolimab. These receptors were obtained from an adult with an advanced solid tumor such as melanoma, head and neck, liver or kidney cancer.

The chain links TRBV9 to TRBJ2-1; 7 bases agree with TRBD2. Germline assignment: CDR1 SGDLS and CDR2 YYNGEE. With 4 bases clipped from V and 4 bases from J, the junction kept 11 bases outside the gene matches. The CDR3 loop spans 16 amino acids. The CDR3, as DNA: TGTGCCAGCAGCAAGATAGAGCGGGGAGGATACAATGAGCAGTTCTTC. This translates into CASSKIERGGYNEQFF.

The CDR3 sequence is CASREGRTEAFF. CDR3 DNA: TGTGCCAGCAGGGAGGGGAGGACTGAAGCTTTCTTT. The V gene is TRBV6-5, the J gene TRBJ1-1, with D perhaps matching TRBD1 (5 bases). The V and J ends lost 6 bases and 5 bases respectively, with 10 bases between them. The CDR3 runs to 12 residues. Germline V gene lookup returns CDR1 MNHEY and CDR2 SVGAGI.

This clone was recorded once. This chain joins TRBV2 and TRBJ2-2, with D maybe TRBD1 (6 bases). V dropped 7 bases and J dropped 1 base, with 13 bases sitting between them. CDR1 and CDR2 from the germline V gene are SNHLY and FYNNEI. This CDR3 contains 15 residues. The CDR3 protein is CASIRTAQNTGELFF. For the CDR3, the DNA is TGTGCCAGCATTCGGACAGCCCAGAACACCGGGGAGCTGTTTTTT.

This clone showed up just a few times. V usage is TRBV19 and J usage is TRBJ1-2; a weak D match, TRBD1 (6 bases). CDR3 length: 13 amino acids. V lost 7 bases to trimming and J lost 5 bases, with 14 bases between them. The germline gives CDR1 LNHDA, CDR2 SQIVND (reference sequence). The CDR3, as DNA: TGTGCCAGTACCCCAGGGGTAGGGTATGGCTACACCTTC. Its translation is CASTPGVGYGYTF.